Given below is one TCR beta chain in context. This clone was observed a few times. Its antigen target is currently unknown. It has no much larger one-base neighbor in the sample; base qualities were not kept. This entry is derived from a study of control samples from healthy donors and cancer patients (dated by TCRdb to 2019 to 2021). The V end loses 8 bases and the J end loses 0 bases, and a stretch of 10 bases separates them. CDR1 MNHEY and CDR2 SVGAGI were looked up in the germline V gene. CDR3 length: 14 amino acids, cysteine to phenylalanine. Of the read, only the CDR3 DNA is kept; its 42 bases are in frame from base 1. Libraries were prepared through the immunoSEQ multiplex PCR assay. Sourced from immuneACCESS, this table was stored by TCRdb with only in-frame sequences that have V and J called. A share of the clones is absent; for the studies checked, an unresolved V gene accounts for under half, and the remainder has no known explanation. Across this sample there are 150,000 to 200,000 clones, with approximately 94% seen only once. The ten largest clones take up 1.3% of the sample.

The source is a woman younger than 30 in good health. The sequence is built from TRBV6-5 and TRBJ1-4; confidence is insufficient to name the D gene. Sample: blood. CDR3 protein: CASGQLATNEKLFF. The DNA sequence is as follows: TGTGCCAGCGGCCAGCTCGCAACTAATGAAAAACTGTTTTTT.